These T cell receptor beta chains were read from a single sample in a study of T cell responses to AZD1222 COVID-19 vaccine. The repertoire was sequenced with immunoSEQ multiplex PCR; TCRdb's copy has only in-frame clones and lacks some. Among 100,000 to 150,000 clones listed, 88% were seen once. Sequenced material: peripheral blood, taken on day 0 of AZD1222 vaccination. These receptors were obtained from an adult in good health. Both conserved end residues are trimmed from each CDR3.

>11|TRBV12-5|TRBJ2-5
ASGATGVETQY
>14|TRBV11-2|TRBJ1-6
ASSLGEGTLGSPLH
>11|TRBV12-3/TRBV12-4|TRBJ2-7
ASSLRATYEQY
>11|TRBV3-1/TRBV3-2|TRBJ1-1
ASRRSEGSEAF
>12|TRBV27|TRBJ1-1
ASKGGGISTEAF
>10|TRBV2|TRBJ2-3
ADRLVSDTQY
>16|TRBV4-1|TRBJ2-3
ASSQAGRGTSGRDTQY
>11|TRBV28|TRBJ1-4
ASSGDRGAWLF
>9|TRBV29-1|TRBJ1-1
SVFRGTEAF
>14|TRBV6-2/TRBV6-3|TRBJ1-1
ASSSDRDRGTSLAF
>12|TRBV2|TRBJ2-7
ASSSQGGSYEQY
>11|TRBV3-1/TRBV3-2|TRBJ2-7
ASSQAEKYEQY
>10|TRBV3-1/TRBV3-2|TRBJ2-7
ASNSGPYEQY
>13|TRBV27|TRBJ2-2
ASSLSLRGTGELF
>13|TRBV4-1|TRBJ2-2
ASSHSNRAAGELF
>12|TRBV18|TRBJ2-5
ASSPLGFQETQY
>13|TRBV6-1|TRBJ2-2
ASSEWGGHTGELF